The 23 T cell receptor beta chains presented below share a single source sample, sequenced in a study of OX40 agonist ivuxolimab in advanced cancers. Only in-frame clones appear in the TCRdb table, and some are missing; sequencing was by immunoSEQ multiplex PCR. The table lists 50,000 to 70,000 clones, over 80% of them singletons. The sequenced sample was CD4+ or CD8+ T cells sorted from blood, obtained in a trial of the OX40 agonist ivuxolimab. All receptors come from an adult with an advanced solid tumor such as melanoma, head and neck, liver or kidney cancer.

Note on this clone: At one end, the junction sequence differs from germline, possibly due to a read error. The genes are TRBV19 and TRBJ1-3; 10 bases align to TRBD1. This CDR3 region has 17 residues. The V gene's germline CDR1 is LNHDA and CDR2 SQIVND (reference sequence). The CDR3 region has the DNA TGCGACCGTAGCCCGGACAGGGGGATTTACTCTGGAAACACCATATATTTT. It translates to CDRSPDRGIYSGNTIYF.

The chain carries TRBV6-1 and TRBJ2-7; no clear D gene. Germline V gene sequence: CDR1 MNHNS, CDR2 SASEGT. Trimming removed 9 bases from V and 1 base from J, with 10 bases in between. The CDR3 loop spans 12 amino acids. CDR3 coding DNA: TGTGCCAGTAAGGAACAGTCCTACGAGCAGTACTTC. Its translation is CASKEQSYEQYF.

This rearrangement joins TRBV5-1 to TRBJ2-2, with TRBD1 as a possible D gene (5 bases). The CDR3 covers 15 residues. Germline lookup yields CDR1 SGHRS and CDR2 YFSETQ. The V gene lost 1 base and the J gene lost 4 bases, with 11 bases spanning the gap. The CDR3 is CASSLWGSSTGELFF. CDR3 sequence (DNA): TGCGCCAGCAGCTTGTGGGGCTCGAGCACCGGGGAGCTGTTTTTT.

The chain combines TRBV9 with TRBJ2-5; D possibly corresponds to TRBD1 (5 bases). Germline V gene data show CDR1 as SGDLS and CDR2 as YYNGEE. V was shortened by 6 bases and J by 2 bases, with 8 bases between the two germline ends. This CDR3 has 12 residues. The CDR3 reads CASNQGQETQYF. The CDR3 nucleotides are TGTGCCAGCAATCAGGGACAAGAGACCCAGTACTTC.

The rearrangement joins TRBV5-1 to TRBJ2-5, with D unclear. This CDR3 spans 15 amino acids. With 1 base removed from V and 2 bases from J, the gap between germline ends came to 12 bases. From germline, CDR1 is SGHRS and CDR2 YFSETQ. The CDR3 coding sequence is TGCGCCAGCAGCTTGTGGCCCAGCGATCAAGAGACCCAGTACTTC. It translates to CASSLWPSDQETQYF.

This CDR3 is CASSRLPTGAKQETQYF. In DNA, the CDR3 is TGTGCCAGCAGCCGATTACCTACAGGGGCGAAACAAGAGACCCAGTACTTC. The chain links TRBV14 to TRBJ2-5; 7 positions agree with TRBD1. CDR1 is SGHDN and CDR2 is FVKESK in the germline V gene. The trim removed 4 bases at V and 2 bases at J, leaving 13 bases unmatched. There are 17 residues in the CDR3.

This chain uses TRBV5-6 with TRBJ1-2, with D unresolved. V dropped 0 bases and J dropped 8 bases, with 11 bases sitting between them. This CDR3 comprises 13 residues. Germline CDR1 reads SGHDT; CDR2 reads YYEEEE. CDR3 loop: CASSLASAPGYTF. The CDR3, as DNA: TGTGCCAGCAGCTTGGCGTCCGCGCCCGGCTACACCTTC.

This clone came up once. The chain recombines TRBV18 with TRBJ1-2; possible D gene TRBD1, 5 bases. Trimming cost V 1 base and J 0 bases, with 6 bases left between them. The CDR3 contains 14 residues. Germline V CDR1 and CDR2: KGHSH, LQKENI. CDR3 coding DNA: TGTGCCAGCTCACCACGAGGGGCTAACTATGGCTACACCTTC. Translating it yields CASSPRGANYGYTF.

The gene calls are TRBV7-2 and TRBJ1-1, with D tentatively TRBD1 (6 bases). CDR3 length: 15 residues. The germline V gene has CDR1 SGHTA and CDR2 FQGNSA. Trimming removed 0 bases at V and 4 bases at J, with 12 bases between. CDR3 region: CASSLAPGTRTEAFF. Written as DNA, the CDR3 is TGTGCCAGCAGCTTAGCCCCAGGGACACGCACTGAAGCTTTCTTT. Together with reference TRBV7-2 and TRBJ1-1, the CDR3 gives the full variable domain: GAGVSQSPSNKVTEKGKDVELRCDPISGHTALYWYRQSLGQGLEFLIYFQGNSAPDKSGLPSDRFSAERTGGSVSTLTIQRTQQEDSAVYLCASSLAPGTRTEAFFGQGTRLTVV.

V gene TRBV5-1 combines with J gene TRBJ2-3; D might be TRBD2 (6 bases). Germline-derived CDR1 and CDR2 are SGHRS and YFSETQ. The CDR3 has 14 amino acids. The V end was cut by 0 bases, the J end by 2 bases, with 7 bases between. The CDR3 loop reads CASSLERVTDTQYF. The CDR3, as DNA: TGCGCCAGCAGCTTGGAGCGGGTCACAGATACGCAGTATTTT.

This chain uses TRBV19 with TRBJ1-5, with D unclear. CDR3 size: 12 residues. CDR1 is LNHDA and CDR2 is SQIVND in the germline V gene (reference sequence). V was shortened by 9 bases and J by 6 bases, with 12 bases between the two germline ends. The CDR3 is CASNLGAQPQHF. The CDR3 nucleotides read TGTGCCAGCAACCTTGGAGCTCAGCCCCAGCATTTT. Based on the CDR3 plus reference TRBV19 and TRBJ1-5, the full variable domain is DGGITQSPKYLFRKEGQNVTLSCEQNLNHDAMYWYRQDPGQGLRLIYYSQIVNDFQKGDIAEGYSVSREKKESFPLTVTSAQKNPTAFYLCASNLGAQPQHFGDGTRLSIL.

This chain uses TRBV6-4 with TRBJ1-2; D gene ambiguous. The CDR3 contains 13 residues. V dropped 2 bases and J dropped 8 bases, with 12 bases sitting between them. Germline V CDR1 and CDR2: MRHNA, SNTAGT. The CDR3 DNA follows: TGTGCCAGCAGTGACAGCCCGATGAGGGGCTACACCTTC. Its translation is CASSDSPMRGYTF.

The CDR3 protein is CATSREGTSGGSYEQYF. The CDR3 coding sequence is TGTGCCACCAGCAGAGAGGGGACTAGCGGGGGGTCCTACGAGCAGTACTTC. The genes are TRBV15 and TRBJ2-7; 15 nucleotides agree with TRBD2. This CDR3 spans 17 amino acids. Per the germline V gene, CDR1 is LNHNV and CDR2 is YYDKDF (reference sequence). The junction had 1 base not matched to a gene; V was cut back by 0 bases and J by 1 base.

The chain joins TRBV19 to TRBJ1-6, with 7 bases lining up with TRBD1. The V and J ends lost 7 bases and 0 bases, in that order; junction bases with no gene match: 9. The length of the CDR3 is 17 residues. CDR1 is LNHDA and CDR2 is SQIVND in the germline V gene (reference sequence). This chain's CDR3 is CASNQDRQSSYNSPLHF. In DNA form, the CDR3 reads TGTGCCAGTAACCAGGACAGGCAGAGCTCCTATAATTCACCCCTCCACTTT.

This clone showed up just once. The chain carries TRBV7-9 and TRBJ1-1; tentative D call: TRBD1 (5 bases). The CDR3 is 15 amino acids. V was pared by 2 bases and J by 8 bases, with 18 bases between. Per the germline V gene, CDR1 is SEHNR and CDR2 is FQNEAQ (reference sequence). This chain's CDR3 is CASSLRPGTSDEAFF. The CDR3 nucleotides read TGTGCCAGCAGCTTACGACCCGGGACCTCCGACGAAGCTTTCTTT.

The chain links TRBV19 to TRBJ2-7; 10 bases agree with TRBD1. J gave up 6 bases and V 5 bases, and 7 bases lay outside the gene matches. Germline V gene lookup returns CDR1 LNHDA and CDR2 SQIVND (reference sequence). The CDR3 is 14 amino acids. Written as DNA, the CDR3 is TGTGCCAGTAGTGACGACAGGGGGCGCTCCGAGCAGTACTTC. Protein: CASSDDRGRSEQYF. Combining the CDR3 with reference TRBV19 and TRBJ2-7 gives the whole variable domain DGGITQSPKYLFRKEGQNVTLSCEQNLNHDAMYWYRQDPGQGLRLIYYSQIVNDFQKGDIAEGYSVSREKKESFPLTVTSAQKNPTAFYLCASSDDRGRSEQYFGPGTRLTVT.

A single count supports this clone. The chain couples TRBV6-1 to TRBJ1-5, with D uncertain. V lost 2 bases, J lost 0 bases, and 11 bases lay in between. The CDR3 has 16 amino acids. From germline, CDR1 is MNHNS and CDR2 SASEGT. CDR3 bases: TGTGCCAGCAGTGAAAGTTCTGCGACTAGCAATCAGCCCCAGCATTTT. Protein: CASSESSATSNQPQHF.

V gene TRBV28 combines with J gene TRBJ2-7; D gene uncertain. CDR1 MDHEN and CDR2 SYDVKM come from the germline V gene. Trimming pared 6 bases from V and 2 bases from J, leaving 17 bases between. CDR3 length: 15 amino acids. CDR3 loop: CASRDRAPKTYEQYF. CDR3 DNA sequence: TGTGCCAGCAGAGACCGGGCCCCGAAGACCTACGAGCAGTACTTC.

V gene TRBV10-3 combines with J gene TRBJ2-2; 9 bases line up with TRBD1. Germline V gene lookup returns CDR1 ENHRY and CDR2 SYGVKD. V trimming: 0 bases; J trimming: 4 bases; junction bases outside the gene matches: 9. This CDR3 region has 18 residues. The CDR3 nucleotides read TGTGCCATCAGTGAGTCGGTCCCGGGACAGGGTGGCACCGGGGAGCTGTTTTTT. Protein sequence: CAISESVPGQGGTGELFF.

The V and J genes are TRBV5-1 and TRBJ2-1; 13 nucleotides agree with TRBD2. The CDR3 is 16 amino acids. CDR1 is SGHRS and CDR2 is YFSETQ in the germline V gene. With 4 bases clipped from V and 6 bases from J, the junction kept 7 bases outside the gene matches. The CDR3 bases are TGCGCCAGCAGCCTGGGACTAGCGGGAAGTGGCAATGAGCAGTTCTTC. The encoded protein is CASSLGLAGSGNEQFF.

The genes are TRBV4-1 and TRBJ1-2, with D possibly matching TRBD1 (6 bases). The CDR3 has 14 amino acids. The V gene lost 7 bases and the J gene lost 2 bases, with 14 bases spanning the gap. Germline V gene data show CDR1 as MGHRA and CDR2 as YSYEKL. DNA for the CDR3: TGCGCCAGCAACCTAGGGGGGGAGAACTATGGCTACACCTTC. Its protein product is CASNLGGENYGYTF.

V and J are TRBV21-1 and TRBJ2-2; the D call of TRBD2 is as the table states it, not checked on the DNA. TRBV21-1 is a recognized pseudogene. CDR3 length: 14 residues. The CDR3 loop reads CASSKVPGDGELFF. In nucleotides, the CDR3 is TGTGCCAGCAGCAAAGTCCCGGGTGACGGGGAGCTGTTTTTT.

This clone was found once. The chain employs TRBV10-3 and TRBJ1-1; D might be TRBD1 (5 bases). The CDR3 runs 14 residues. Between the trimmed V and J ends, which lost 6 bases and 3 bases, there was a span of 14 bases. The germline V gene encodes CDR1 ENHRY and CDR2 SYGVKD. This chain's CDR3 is CAISLSARDTEAFF. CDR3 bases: TGTGCCATCAGCCTCTCTGCCAGGGACACTGAAGCTTTCTTT.